The next 20 T cell receptor beta chains were all read from a single sample in a study of T cell changes during pregnancy in multiple sclerosis. This table comes from immunoSEQ multiplex PCR, and its TCRdb copy is limited to in-frame clones, with some not included. The data show around 64,000 clones, over 90% seen once. The sample in question was CD8+ T cells from peripheral blood mononuclear cells, obtained in the third trimester of pregnancy. The source is a female donor with multiple sclerosis, enrolled in a pregnancy study.

Details on this clone: This CDR3 is also generated by other DNA sequences in the sample. The V and J genes are TRBV27 and TRBJ2-7, with 9 positions matching TRBD2. The CDR3 length is 14 residues. J gave up 3 bases and V 4 bases, and 4 bases lay outside the gene matches. Germline CDR1 is MNHEY and CDR2 is SMNVEV (reference sequence). The CDR3 DNA follows: TGTGCCAGCAGTTCCCTAGCGGGGAGCTACGAGCAGTACTTC. This translates into CASSSLAGSYEQYF.

The chain carries TRBV5-4 and TRBJ2-3; 7 bases map to TRBD2. Germline V lookup: CDR1 SGHNT, CDR2 YYREEE (reference sequence). Trimming cost V 3 bases and J 5 bases; bases outside gene matches: 9. The CDR3 length is 15 residues. CDR3: CASSSGLVGVDTQYF. In DNA, the CDR3 is TGTGCCAGCAGCTCAGGACTAGTAGGTGTAGATACGCAGTATTTT. The entire variable domain, with the rest obtained from reference TRBV5-4 and TRBJ2-3, is as follows: ETGVTQSPTHLIKTRGQQVTLRCSSQSGHNTVSWYQQALGQGPQFIFQYYREEENGRGNFPPRFSGLQFPNYSSELNVNALELDDSALYLCASSSGLVGVDTQYFGPGTRLTVL.

The rearrangement links TRBV4-2 to TRBJ2-7; tentative D call: TRBD2 (6 bases). CDR3 length: 16 amino acids. Trimming left V 1 base short and J 6 bases short, with 19 bases between. Germline CDR1 LGHNA, CDR2 YNFKEQ. CDR3 nucleotide sequence: TGTGCCAGCAGCCAAGGTGAAGGGAGGAGGCAAGGCGAGCAGTACTTC. Encoded protein: CASSQGEGRRQGEQYF.

J is TRBJ1-5 and V is TRBV4-2; D gene ambiguous. Germline CDR1 and CDR2: LGHNA and YNFKEQ. The CDR3 has 12 amino acids. V lost 3 bases to trimming and J lost 4 bases, with 4 bases between them. CDR3 in amino acids: CASSQENQPQHF. CDR3 sequence (DNA): TGTGCCAGCAGCCAGGAGAATCAGCCCCAGCATTTT.

The rearrangement joins TRBV30 to TRBJ1-2; 10 bases line up with TRBD1. The junction had 7 bases not matched to a gene; V was cut back by 7 bases and J by 2 bases. The germline gives CDR1 GTSNPN, CDR2 SVGIG (reference sequence). This CDR3 contains 14 residues. This CDR3 is CASGRGQGNYGYTF. Here the CDR3 DNA reads TGTGCCTCGGGCCGGGGACAGGGGAACTATGGCTACACCTTC.

The chain uses TRBV2 and TRBJ2-1, with 10 bases that match TRBD1. Germline CDR1 is SNHLY and CDR2 is FYNNEI. J gave up 6 bases and V 8 bases, and 10 bases lay outside the gene matches. This CDR3 comprises 15 residues. The CDR3 is CASLPGTGVGNEQFF. DNA of the CDR3: TGTGCCAGCCTTCCCGGGACAGGGGTTGGCAATGAGCAGTTCTTC.

The J gene is TRBJ1-2, the V gene TRBV10-3; D is possibly TRBD1 (6 bases). The V and J ends lost 0 bases and 6 bases respectively, with 11 bases between them. CDR1 and CDR2 from the germline V gene are ENHRY and SYGVKD. This CDR3 is 14 amino acids long. The CDR3 DNA reads as TGTGCCATCAGTGAGTCCGGCAGGGGACATGGCTACACCTTC. Translation: CAISESGRGHGYTF.

This chain joins TRBV28 and TRBJ1-2, with 7 bases identical to TRBD1. CDR1 is MDHEN and CDR2 is SYDVKM in the germline V gene. V lost 2 bases to trimming and J lost 3 bases; unmatched junction nucleotides: 12. This CDR3 is built from 17 residues. Here the CDR3 DNA reads TGTGCCAGCAGTTTACGCGGGGACAGCTACTCCTACTATGGCTACACCTTC. Its translation is CASSLRGDSYSYYGYTF.

The chain has TRBV6-1 and TRBJ2-1; D gene unclear. Trimming pared 2 bases from V and 6 bases from J, leaving 14 bases between. The CDR3 runs 15 residues. Germline CDR1 is MNHNS and CDR2 is SASEGT. The CDR3 DNA reads as TGTGCCAGCAGTGAATGGGCCCTTTACGGCAATGAGCAGTTCTTC. Its translation is CASSEWALYGNEQFF.

This rearrangement joins TRBV2 to TRBJ2-7; TRBD2 aligns across 7 bases. There are 12 residues in the CDR3. The germline CDR1 and CDR2 sequences are SNHLY and FYNNEI. The ends lost 7 bases at V and 6 bases at J; junction bases unmatched: 6. CDR3 in DNA: TGTGCCAGCATAGGGAGGGAGGGCGAGCAGTACTTC. Residues: CASIGREGEQYF.

As regards this clone: Additional DNA sequences in this sample encode the identical CDR3. The chain employs TRBV28 and TRBJ2-7, with D tentatively TRBD2 (6 bases). Trimming took off 4 bases at V and 3 bases at J, with 10 bases between the two ends. Germline CDR1 MDHEN, CDR2 SYDVKM. This CDR3 is 13 amino acids long. The CDR3 DNA reads TGTGCCAGCAGTTCCCCCGGGAGCTACGAGCAGTACTTC. Translation gives CASSSPGSYEQYF.

V usage is TRBV29-1 and J usage is TRBJ2-7; D unresolved. The V gene lost 3 bases and the J gene lost 0 bases, with 6 bases spanning the gap. Germline values: CDR1 SQVTM, CDR2 ANQGSEA. The CDR3 has 12 amino acids. The CDR3 loop reads CSVETPSYEQYF. The CDR3 DNA reads as TGCAGCGTTGAGACTCCCTCCTACGAGCAGTACTTC.

The chain uses TRBV9 and TRBJ2-1; 10 bases fit TRBD2. Trimming at V came to 3 bases and at J to 2 bases, leaving 5 bases not matched to a gene. The CDR3 extends over 16 amino acids. Germline assignment: CDR1 SGDLS and CDR2 YYNGEE. In DNA, the CDR3 is TGTGCCAGCAGCGAAGGACTAGCGGCCCCCTACAATGAGCAGTTCTTC. Translated, it gives CASSEGLAAPYNEQFF.

The rearrangement uses TRBV5-6 and TRBJ2-5; TRBD2 matches 7 bases. The DNA end favors TRBJ2-7, so the J call may be wrong. The CDR3 has 14 residues. The germline gives CDR1 SGHDT, CDR2 YYEEEE. CDR3 protein: CASSLGLASYEQYF. CDR3 coding DNA: TGTGCCAGCAGCTTGGGACTAGCTAGCTACGAGCAGTACTTC.

Details on this clone: A junction end diverges from the germline sequence, so it may reflect a read error. The genes are TRBV9 and TRBJ2-3, with D possibly TRBD2 on 6 matching bases. The germline V gene encodes CDR1 SGDLS and CDR2 YYNGEE. CDR3 size: 10 residues. The DNA of the CDR3 is TGTGCCAGCAGCGGTCCGGGACTGGAATTT. This gives the protein CASSGPGLEF. The whole variable domain, remainder taken from reference TRBV9 and TRBJ2-3, is DSGVTQTPKHLITATGQRVTLRCSPRSGDLSVYWYQQSLDQGLQFLIQYYNGEERAKGNILERFSAQQFPDLHSELNLSSLELGDSALYFCASSGPGLEFGPGTRLTVL.

V usage is TRBV6-5 and J usage is TRBJ2-1, with 7 positions matching TRBD2. Germline V gives CDR1 MNHEY, CDR2 SVGAGI. The CDR3 extends over 15 amino acids. J lost 4 bases, V lost 6 bases, and 9 bases had no gene match. The CDR3 sequence is CASRPLRGSYNEQFF. The CDR3 nucleotides read TGTGCCAGCAGACCCCTGCGGGGGAGTTACAATGAGCAGTTCTTC.

This rearrangement joins TRBV27 to TRBJ2-7; 8 bases are a match to TRBD1. The CDR3 contains 14 residues. The V segment lost 4 bases and the J segment 4 bases; nucleotides outside the gene matches: 6. Germline V CDR1 and CDR2: MNHEY, SMNVEV (reference sequence). CDR3 sequence (DNA): TGTGCCAGCAGTTCAGGACAGGGTTTATACGAGCAGTACTTC. It is translated as CASSSGQGLYEQYF.

The genes are TRBV6-6 and TRBJ2-7, with D perhaps TRBD1 (7 bases). CDR1 and CDR2 (germline): MNHNY, SVGAGI (reference sequence). V shed 4 bases and J shed 5 bases, with 18 bases lying between them. The CDR3 consists of 15 residues. CDR3 amino acids: CASSSRTGGWDEQYF. In nucleotides, the CDR3 is TGTGCCAGCAGTTCTCGGACAGGAGGGTGGGACGAGCAGTACTTC.

The chain combines TRBV19 with TRBJ2-7; 7 bases agree with TRBD1. CDR3 length: 15 amino acids. Germline CDR1 reads LNHDA; CDR2 reads SQIVND (reference sequence). Losses at the gene ends were 4 bases for V and 3 bases for J; bases not matched to a gene: 9. CDR3 nucleotides: TGTGCCAGTAGTACCCTCCGGACAGGTTACTACGAGCAGTACTTC. It encodes CASSTLRTGYYEQYF.

This sequence joins TRBV2 and TRBJ2-7; TRBD2 agrees at 14 bases. The length of the CDR3 is 16 residues. CDR1 and CDR2 from the germline V gene are SNHLY and FYNNEI. J gave up 7 bases and V 2 bases, and 7 bases lay outside the gene matches. As DNA, the CDR3 is TGTGCCAGCAGTGAAAAAGAGGGACTAGCGGGAGTTGAGCAGTACTTC. Residues: CASSEKEGLAGVEQYF. Using reference TRBV2 and TRBJ2-7 for the parts outside the CDR3, the full variable domain is EPEVTQTPSHQVTQMGQEVILRCVPISNHLYFYWYRQILGQKVEFLVSFYNNEISEKSEIFDDQFSVERPDGSNFTLKIRSTKLEDSAMYFCASSEKEGLAGVEQYFGPGTRLTVT.